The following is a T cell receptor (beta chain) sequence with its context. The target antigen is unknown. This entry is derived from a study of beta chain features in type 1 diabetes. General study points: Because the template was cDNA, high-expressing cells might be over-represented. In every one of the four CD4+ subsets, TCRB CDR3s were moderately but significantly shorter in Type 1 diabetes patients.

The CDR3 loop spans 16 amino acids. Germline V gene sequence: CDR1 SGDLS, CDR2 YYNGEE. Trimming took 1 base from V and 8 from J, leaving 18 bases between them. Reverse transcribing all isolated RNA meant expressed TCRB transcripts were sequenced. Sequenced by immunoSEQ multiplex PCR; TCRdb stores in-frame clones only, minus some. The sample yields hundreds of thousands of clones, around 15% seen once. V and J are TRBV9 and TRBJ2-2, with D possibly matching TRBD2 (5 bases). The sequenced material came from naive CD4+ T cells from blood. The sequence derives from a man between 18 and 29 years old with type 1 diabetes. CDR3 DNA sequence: TGTGCCAGCAGCGTAACCACCTTTTTGGGGAGTGGGGAGCTGTTTTTT. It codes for CASSVTTFLGSGELFF.